The 21 T cell receptor beta chains in this list originate from one sample, sequenced in a study of human T cells and chemical hapten exposure. Indicated time point: patch test 1, 2 weeks after DPC sensitization. Noted treatment: therapeutic diphenylcyclopropenone sensitization with weekly scalp DPC. MiXCR, applied by TCRdb to the RACE reads, yields one record per CDR3 protein. This repertoire shows more than 95,000 distinct CDR3 sequences, 9% to 14% found once; its top ten account for approximately 1.5%. The source was whole blood, collected in connection with sensitization to the hapten diphenylcyclopropenone (DPC). These receptors were taken from a woman aged 45-65 years with alopecia areata. Some clones in this sample may be carry-over from other donors' samples.

Regarding this clonotype: Since a much larger clone is just one base distant, this may be a read error. The rearrangement links TRBV7-2 to TRBJ2-6; D gene unclear. The length of the CDR3 is 13 residues. CDR1 is SGHTA, CDR2 FQGNSA, per germline. The CDR3 here is CASSFFGTNVLTF. The CDR3 nucleotides read TGTGCCAGCAGCTTTTTTGGGACCAACGTCCTGACTTTC.

CDR3 bases: TGTGCCAGCACCCCGACGGGGCCGACCTCCTATAATTCACCCCTCCACTTT. Translating gives CASTPTGPTSYNSPLHF. This chain connects TRBV18 to TRBJ1-6; weak D call: TRBD1 (5 bases). CDR1 KGHSH and CDR2 LQKENI come from the germline V gene. Between the trimmed V and J ends, which lost 8 bases and 0 bases, there was a span of 17 bases. The CDR3 totals 17 residues.

This clonotype showed up many times. V usage is TRBV29-1 and J usage is TRBJ1-1; D is undetermined. The ends were cut back, 6 bases at V and 0 bases at J, with 8 bases in the middle. Germline CDR1 SQVTM, CDR2 ANQGSEA. The CDR3 is 12 residues long. For the CDR3, the DNA is TGCAGCGTGGCAGGATTGAACACTGAAGCTTTCTTT. Its translation: CSVAGLNTEAFF.

Only a few counts were recorded for this clonotype. The chain uses TRBV12-3 or TRBV12-4 and TRBJ1-1, with a weak D call TRBD1 (5 bases). There are 14 residues in the CDR3. V gave up 7 bases and J gave up 4 bases, with 16 bases separating them. CDR3 coding DNA: TGTGCCAGCACCGTAGGGGATTTCGGCACTGAAGCTTTCTTT. This encodes CASTVGDFGTEAFF.

The chain joins TRBV11-2 to TRBJ2-3, with D maybe TRBD1 (5 bases). Germline values: CDR1 SGHAT, CDR2 FQNNGV. Trimming stripped 2 bases from V and 3 bases from J, with 15 bases between. The CDR3 sequence is 16 residues long. This CDR3 reads CASSLTAGARTDTQYF. DNA for the CDR3: TGTGCCAGCAGCTTAACAGCTGGGGCGAGAACAGATACGCAGTATTTT. Based on the CDR3 plus reference TRBV11-2 and TRBJ2-3, the full variable domain is EAGVAQSPRYKIIEKRQSVAFWCNPISGHATLYWYQQILGQGPKLLIQFQNNGVVDDSQLPKDRFSAERLKGVDSTLKIQPAKLEDSAVYLCASSLTAGARTDTQYFGPGTRLTVL.

V usage is TRBV7-8 and J usage is TRBJ1-3; 8 bases align to TRBD1. This CDR3 is 17 amino acids long. Germline CDR1 SGHVS, CDR2 FQNEAQ. Losses at the gene ends were 3 bases for V and 4 bases for J; bases not matched to a gene: 11. The CDR3 protein is CASSFADIGTGGNTIYF. CDR3 in DNA: TGTGCCAGCAGCTTCGCAGATATCGGGACAGGAGGAAACACCATATATTTT.

Turning to this clonotype: Being one base from a much bigger clone, this may be a read error. The V and J genes are TRBV6-5 and TRBJ1-6; D is undetermined. Germline values: CDR1 MNHEY, CDR2 SVGAGI. The CDR3 spans 14 residues. The chain's CDR3 is CANSPRQWNSPLHF. CDR3 DNA sequence: TGTGCCAACAGTCCCCGACAATGGAATTCACCCCTCCACTTT.

This clonotype was seen repeatedly, ten times or more. This chain uses TRBV5-5 with TRBJ2-5; D unclear. Per the germline V gene, CDR1 is SGHKS and CDR2 is YYEKEE (reference sequence). This CDR3 region has 14 residues. V was cut by 4 bases and J by 5 bases, with 15 bases left in between. CDR3 loop: CASSLSGSMETQYF. CDR3 nucleotides: TGTGCCAGCAGCCTGTCGGGCTCAATGGAGACCCAGTACTTC.

Turning to this clonotype: Mismatch with germline at one junction end may stem from a read error. V usage is TRBV28 and J usage is TRBJ2-7; D ambiguous. The CDR3 consists of 13 residues. Per germline, CDR1 MDHEN and CDR2 SYDVKM. The CDR3 bases are TGTGCCAGCAGCTTAAGTGGCTCCCACGAGCAGTACTTC. This sequence encodes CASSLSGSHEQYF.

Concerning this clonotype itself: A much larger clone is a single base away; this may be a read error. This chain links TRBV2 with TRBJ2-1, with TRBD2 matching over 9 bases. The junction had 8 bases not matched to a gene; V was cut back by 3 bases and J by 5 bases. CDR1 is SNHLY, CDR2 FYNNEI, per germline. The CDR3 loop spans 16 amino acids. The CDR3 nucleotides are TGTGCCAGCAGTGATGGCTCAGCGGGGGGCAACAATGAGCAGTTCTTC. Protein sequence: CASSDGSAGGNNEQFF.

The V gene is TRBV28, the J gene TRBJ2-1, with 12 nucleotides matching TRBD2. CDR1 and CDR2 (germline): MDHEN, SYDVKM. Unmatched junction bases numbered 3, after V lost 5 bases and J lost 4 bases. The CDR3 extends over 15 amino acids. CDR3 sequence: CASSLAGGRYNEQFF. CDR3 nucleotides: TGTGCCAGCAGTCTAGCGGGGGGGCGATACAATGAGCAGTTCTTC.

The J gene is TRBJ1-1, the V gene TRBV4-3; 7 bases map to TRBD1. Germline V CDR1 and CDR2: LGHNA, YSLEER. CDR3 length: 13 residues. J was trimmed by 0 bases and V by 6 bases; bases with no gene match: 1. CDR3 residues: CASRDRLNTEAFF. In nucleotides, the CDR3 is TGCGCCAGCAGGGACAGGCTGAACACTGAAGCTTTCTTT.

This clonotype was counted between two and nine times. The rearrangement joins TRBV6-2 or TRBV6-3 to TRBJ1-1, with 7 bases lining up with TRBD1. The CDR3 runs to 15 residues. From germline, CDR1 is MNHEY and CDR2 SVGEGT. Unmatched junction bases numbered 7, after V lost 2 bases and J lost 4 bases. The CDR3 DNA reads TGTGCCAGCAGTTACGGAGGGGGCGGTTTCACTGAAGCTTTCTTT. Protein sequence: CASSYGGGGFTEAFF.

This clonotype was detected ten times or more. The chain recombines TRBV19 with TRBJ2-5; TRBD2 matches at 11 bases. Germline-derived CDR1 and CDR2 are LNHDA and SQIVND (reference sequence). V shed 3 bases, J shed 4 bases, and the junction held 10 bases outside the gene matches. The CDR3 is 17 amino acids. The CDR3 DNA follows: TGTGCCAGTAGTATTGGCCTAGCGGGAGGAGAGGGAGAGACCCAGTACTTC. This gives the protein CASSIGLAGGEGETQYF. Full variable domain (missing parts from reference TRBV19 and TRBJ2-5): DGGITQSPKYLFRKEGQNVTLSCEQNLNHDAMYWYRQDPGQGLRLIYYSQIVNDFQKGDIAEGYSVSREKKESFPLTVTSAQKNPTAFYLCASSIGLAGGEGETQYFGPGTRLLVL.

This clonotype has just a few counts. The genes are TRBV6-5 and TRBJ1-4; D unresolved. Germline assignment: CDR1 MNHEY and CDR2 SVGAGI. The CDR3 covers 15 residues. V was pared by 0 bases and J by 3 bases, with 8 bases between. As DNA, the CDR3 is TGTGCCAGCAGTTACTCACGCGCGGCTAATGAAAAACTGTTTTTT. This encodes CASSYSRAANEKLFF.

The sample holds a few counts of this clonotype. V usage is TRBV5-1 and J usage is TRBJ2-1; 10 bases map to TRBD2. The CDR3 is made up of 15 amino acids. Germline CDR1 reads SGHRS; CDR2 reads YFSETQ. J was trimmed by 5 bases and V by 4 bases; bases with no gene match: 6. The CDR3 loop is CASSPLAGRNNEQFF. The CDR3, as DNA: TGCGCCAGCAGCCCACTAGCGGGACGGAACAATGAGCAGTTCTTC.

This chain connects TRBV20-1 to TRBJ2-5; weak D call: TRBD1 (6 bases). CDR1 DFQATT and CDR2 SNEGSKA come from the germline V gene (reference sequence). The CDR3 is made up of 15 amino acids. Deletions cut 7 bases from V and 5 bases from J, with 23 bases between. The CDR3 loop is CSVLDRAQMRETQYF. In DNA form, the CDR3 reads TGCAGTGTCCTGGACAGAGCCCAAATGAGGGAGACCCAGTACTTC.

This clonotype has a count of ten or more. The chain carries TRBV28 and TRBJ1-1, with no clear D. CDR3 size: 12 residues. The V end lost 6 bases, the J end lost 11 bases, and 16 bases lay between the germline ends. Germline CDR1 is MDHEN and CDR2 is SYDVKM. CDR3: CASSSGRTQAFF. The CDR3 DNA reads as TGTGCCAGCAGCTCCGGACGGACGCAGGCTTTCTTT.

This clonotype came up once. The chain links TRBV28 to TRBJ1-2; 7 nucleotides match TRBD1. The CDR3 length is 15 residues. Germline V gene data show CDR1 as MDHEN and CDR2 as SYDVKM. V was clipped by 5 bases and J by 5 bases; unmatched bases: 11. CDR3 coding DNA: TGTGCCAGCAGTCGCAATGGACAGGCAGGATATGGCTACACCTTC. This translates into CASSRNGQAGYGYTF.

V and J are TRBV5-1 and TRBJ2-5; 12 bases fit TRBD2. CDR1 is SGHRS, CDR2 YFSETQ, per germline. After removal of 1 base from V and 7 bases from J, the junction contained 11 bases not matched to a gene. There are 17 residues in the CDR3. The CDR3 nucleotides are TGCGCCAGCAGCTTGCCCCTAGCGGGAGGGCTATCACGGACCCAGTACTTC. Translation gives CASSLPLAGGLSRTQYF.

The table lists this clonotype with a few counts. The V and J genes are TRBV28 and TRBJ2-7; D remains ambiguous. Germline CDR1 MDHEN, CDR2 SYDVKM. The CDR3 totals 15 residues. V shed 6 bases and J shed 2 bases, with 17 bases lying between them. CDR3 amino acids: CASRPTSVGTYEQYF. The CDR3 nucleotides are TGTGCCAGCAGGCCAACGTCAGTTGGGACCTACGAGCAGTACTTC.